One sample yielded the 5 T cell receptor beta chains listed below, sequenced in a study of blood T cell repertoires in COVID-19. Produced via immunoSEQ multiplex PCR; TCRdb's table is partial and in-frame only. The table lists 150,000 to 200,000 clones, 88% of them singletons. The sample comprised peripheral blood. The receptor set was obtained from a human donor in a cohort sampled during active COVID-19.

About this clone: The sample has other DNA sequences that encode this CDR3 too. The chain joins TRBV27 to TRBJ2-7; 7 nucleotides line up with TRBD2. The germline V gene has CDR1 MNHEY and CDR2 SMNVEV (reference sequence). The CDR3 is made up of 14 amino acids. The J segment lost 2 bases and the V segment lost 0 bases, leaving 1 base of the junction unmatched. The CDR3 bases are TGTGCCAGCAGTTTATCGGGGGGGACCTACGAGCAGTACTTC. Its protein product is CASSLSGGTYEQYF.

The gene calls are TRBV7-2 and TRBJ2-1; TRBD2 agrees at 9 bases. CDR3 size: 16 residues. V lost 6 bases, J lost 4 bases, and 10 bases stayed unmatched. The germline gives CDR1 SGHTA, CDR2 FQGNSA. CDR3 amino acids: CASRRPGLAGYNEQFF. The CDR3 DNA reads TGTGCCAGCAGGCGCCCGGGCCTAGCGGGGTACAATGAGCAGTTCTTC.

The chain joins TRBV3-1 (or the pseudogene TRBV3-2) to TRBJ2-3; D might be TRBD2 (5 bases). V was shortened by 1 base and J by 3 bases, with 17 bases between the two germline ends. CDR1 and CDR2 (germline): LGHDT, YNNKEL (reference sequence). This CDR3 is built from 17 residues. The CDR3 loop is CASSQAVGFGETDTQYF. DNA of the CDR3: TGTGCCAGCAGCCAAGCGGTAGGGTTCGGGGAGACAGATACGCAGTATTTT.

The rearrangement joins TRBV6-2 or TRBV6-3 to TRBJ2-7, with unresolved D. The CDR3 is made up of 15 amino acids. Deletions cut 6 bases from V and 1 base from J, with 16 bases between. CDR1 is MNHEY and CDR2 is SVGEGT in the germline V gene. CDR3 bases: TGTGCCAGCAGCAGACCAGGTAGGATTTCCTACGAGCAGTACTTC. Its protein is CASSRPGRISYEQYF.

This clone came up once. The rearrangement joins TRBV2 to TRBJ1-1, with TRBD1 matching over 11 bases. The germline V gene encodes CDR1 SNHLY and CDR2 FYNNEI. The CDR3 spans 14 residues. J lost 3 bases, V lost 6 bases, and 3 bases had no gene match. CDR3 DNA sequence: TGTGCCAGCAGGAGGGACAGGGGGGACACTGAAGCTTTCTTT. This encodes CASRRDRGDTEAFF.